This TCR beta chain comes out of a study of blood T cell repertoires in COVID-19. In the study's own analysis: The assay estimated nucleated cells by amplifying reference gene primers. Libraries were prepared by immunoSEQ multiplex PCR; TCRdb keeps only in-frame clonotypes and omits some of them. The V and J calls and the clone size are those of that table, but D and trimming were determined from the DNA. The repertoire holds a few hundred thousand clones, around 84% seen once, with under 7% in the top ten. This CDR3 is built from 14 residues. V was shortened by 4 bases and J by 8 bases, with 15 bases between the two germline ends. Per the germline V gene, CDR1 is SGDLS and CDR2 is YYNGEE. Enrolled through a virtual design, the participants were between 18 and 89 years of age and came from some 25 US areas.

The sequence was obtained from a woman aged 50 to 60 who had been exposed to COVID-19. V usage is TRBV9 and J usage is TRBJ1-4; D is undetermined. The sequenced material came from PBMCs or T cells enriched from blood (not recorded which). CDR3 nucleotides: TGTGCCAGCAGCCCCCGCCCTGGAGCCGAAAAACTGTTTTTT. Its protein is CASSPRPGAEKLFF.